A selection of T cell receptor beta chains follows, all from one sample in a study of shared clonotypes between healthy human individuals. Here immunoSEQ multiplex PCR was the method, and the copy in TCRdb shows in-frame clones only, minus some. The table has over a million clones, about 74% seen once; the top ten hold approximately 1.5%. Sequenced input: memory CD4+ T cells sorted from blood. All receptors derive from a man between 18 and 29 years old in good health. Each CDR3 is given with its conserved first and last residue. D genes are given only for firm matches. Clone size is given for some rows only: seen once, a few or many times, or a class if the clone is expanded.

V	J	D	size	DNA	CDR3
TRBV10-3	TRBJ2-7	TRBD1	once	TGTGCCAGCTCAACAGGGGGAGGTTTAAACGAGCAGTACTTC	CASSTGGGLNEQYF
TRBV7-8	TRBJ2-6	TRBD1	.	TGTGCCAGCAGCCCTCGGACAGGGGGGGTGAGGGCCAACGTCCTGACTTTC	CASSPRTGGVRANVLTF
TRBV19	TRBJ1-2	TRBD1	many	TGTGCCAGTAGTATAAGTTGGGACAGGAGCTATGGCTACACCTTC	CASSISWDRSYGYTF
TRBV10-1	TRBJ2-5	.	.	TGCGCCAGCAGTCTCGACAGGCAAGAGACCCAGTACTTC	CASSLDRQETQYF
TRBV2	TRBJ2-5	TRBD1	.	TGTGCCAGCAGTGAAGGGAACAGGGGAGAGACCCAGTACTTC	CASSEGNRGETQYF
TRBV4-1	TRBJ1-1	.	few	TGCGCCAGCAGCCAAGATCGGGGGACTGAAGCTTTCTTT	CASSQDRGTEAFF
TRBV30	TRBJ1-1	.	few	TGTGCCTGGAGTGTGGCGCGGATGAACACTGAAGCTTTCTTT	CAWSVARMNTEAFF
TRBV19	TRBJ1-5	.	.	TGTGCCAGTAATCATCAGGATAATCAGCCCCAGCATTTT	CASNHQDNQPQHF
TRBV11-3	TRBJ2-2	.	.	TGTGCCAGCAGCCCACAGGGACAACTCACCGGGGAGCTGTTTTTT	CASSPQGQLTGELFF
TRBV30	TRBJ1-5	.	few	TGTGCCTGGAGCTCACTCGGCAATCAGCCCCAGCATTTT	CAWSSLGNQPQHF
TRBV9	TRBJ2-3	TRBD2	.	TGTGCCAGCAGCGTAGCCCCCAGCGGGGGCACAGATACGCAGTATTTT	CASSVAPSGGTDTQYF
TRBV5-4	TRBJ2-3	.	.	TGTGCCAGCAGCTTGGGCCCCTCTTGCACAGATACGCAGTATTTT	CASSLGPSCTDTQYF
TRBV11-3	TRBJ2-3	.	.	TGTGCCAGCAGCTTAGGCGGCGTTGTAGATACGCAGTATTTT	CASSLGGVVDTQYF
TRBV18	TRBJ1-2	.	.	TGTGCCAGCTCACCCGAGGGACCTTATGGCTACACCTTC	CASSPEGPYGYTF
TRBV7-2	TRBJ1-5	TRBD1	few	TGTGCCAGCAGCTTACAACCCGGGACAGGGGGCAATCAGCCCCAGCATTTT	CASSLQPGTGGNQPQHF
TRBV10-3	TRBJ1-5	.	.	TGTGCCAACACACCGTTACAGGGACCCCTGAGCAATCAGCCCCAGCATTTT	CANTPLQGPLSNQPQHF
TRBV4-1	TRBJ2-7	TRBD1	.	TGCGCCAGCAGCCAGGCTGGACAGGGAGGCTACGAGCAGTACTTC	CASSQAGQGGYEQYF
TRBV7-3	TRBJ1-6	.	.	TGTGCCAGCAGCCCCGGGGACGGATCACCCCTCCACTTT	CASSPGDGSPLHF
TRBV7-2	TRBJ1-2	.	.	TGTGCCAGCAGCTTGGCTCCCCAGGGTGACCACGATGGCTACACCTTC	CASSLAPQGDHDGYTF
TRBV19	TRBJ1-1	.	few	TGTGCCAGTAGTTTACGGACGGACGTAGACACTGAAGCTTTCTTT	CASSLRTDVDTEAFF
TRBV2	TRBJ2-5	TRBD2	.	TGTGCCAGCAGTGGACTAGCGGGGGATAGTGAGACCCAGTACTTC	CASSGLAGDSETQYF
TRBV18	TRBJ2-7	.	.	TGTGCCAGCTCACCCCCCGGGACCTTTACCTACGAGCAGTACTTC	CASSPPGTFTYEQYF
TRBV28	TRBJ1-1	.	.	TGTGCCAGCAGTCCCTCGACAGCAATGAACACTGAAGCTTTCTTT	CASSPSTAMNTEAFF
TRBV6-5	TRBJ2-2	.	few	TGTGCCAGCAGTTACAGTACCGGGGAGCTGTTTTTT	CASSYSTGELFF
TRBV6-6	TRBJ2-7	.	.	TGTGCCAGCAGGACCTCAGCCCCCGGATCTTACGAGCAGTACTTC	CASRTSAPGSYEQYF
TRBV6-1	TRBJ2-5	.	once	TGTGCCAGCAGTGAAAGCTCTTTGGGTAAACAGTACTTC	CASSESSLGKQYF
TRBV2	TRBJ2-2	.	few	TGTGCCAGCAGGGGGCAGGGGAACACCGGGGAGCTGTTTTTT	CASRGQGNTGELFF
TRBV2	TRBJ2-5	TRBD2	.	TGTGCCAGCAGCGAGAATAGCGGGGGGTTATGGGAGACCCAGTACTTC	CASSENSGGLWETQYF
TRBV15	TRBJ2-1	.	few	TGTGCCACCAGCAGTTTAGACGGAAATTACAATGAGCAGTTCTTC	CATSSLDGNYNEQFF
TRBV5-4	TRBJ2-3	.	.	TGTGCCAGCAGCCAGGACTCGCTTCTCTCCGCGCAGTATTTT	CASSQDSLLSAQYF
TRBV18	TRBJ2-5	.	.	TGTGCCAGCTCTGACGGGGAGACCCAGTACTTC	CASSDGETQYF
TRBV19	TRBJ1-4	.	.	TGTGCCAGTAGTAACGGACTGGGGATTAATGAAAAACTGTTTTTT	CASSNGLGINEKLFF
TRBV11-2	TRBJ2-5	.	.	TGTGCCAGCAGCTTAGGAGGAGGGCGGCAGACCCAGTACTTC	CASSLGGGRQTQYF
TRBV2	TRBJ2-5	.	.	TGTGCCAGCAGTGAAGTGAAGAAGGAGACCCAGTACTTC	CASSEVKKETQYF
TRBV28	TRBJ1-1	TRBD1	.	TGTGCCAGCAGTCCCCCCCCGGGACAGACACCTTTCTTT	CASSPPPGQTPFF
TRBV23-1	TRBJ2-1	TRBD1	.	TGCGCCAGCAGTCATAAACGGACAGGGAAAGGGGGATACCCCTCCTACAATGAGCAGTTCTTC	CASSHKRTGKGGYPSYNEQFF